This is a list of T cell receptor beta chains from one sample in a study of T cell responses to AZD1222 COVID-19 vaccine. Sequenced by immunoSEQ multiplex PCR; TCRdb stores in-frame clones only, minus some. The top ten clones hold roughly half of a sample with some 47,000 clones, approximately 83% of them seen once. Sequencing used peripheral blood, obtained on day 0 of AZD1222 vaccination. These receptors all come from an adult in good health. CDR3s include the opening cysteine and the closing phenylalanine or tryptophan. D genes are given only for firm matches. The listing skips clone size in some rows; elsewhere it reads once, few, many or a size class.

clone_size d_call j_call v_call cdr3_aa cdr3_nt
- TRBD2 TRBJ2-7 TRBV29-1 CSVGLAGGNEQYF TGCAGCGTCGGACTAGCGGGAGGCAACGAGCAGTACTTC
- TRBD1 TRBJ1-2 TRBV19 CASRFDRGAGAGYTF TGTGCCAGTAGATTTGACAGGGGCGCTGGGGCTGGCTACACCTTC
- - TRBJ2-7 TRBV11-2 CASSRLAGGAGVPYEQYF TGTGCCAGCAGCCGCCTGGCAGGGGGAGCGGGGGTCCCCTACGAGCAGTACTTC
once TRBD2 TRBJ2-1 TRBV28 CASTLHRLAGVGGYNEQFF TGTGCCAGCACCCTCCACCGGCTAGCGGGAGTAGGAGGCTACAATGAGCAGTTCTTC
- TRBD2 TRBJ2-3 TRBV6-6 CATAGGPHTDTQYF TGTGCCACCGCGGGAGGCCCTCACACGGATACGCAGTATTTT
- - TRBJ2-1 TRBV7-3 CASSTLTGWDEQFF TGTGCCAGCAGCACCCTAACAGGGTGGGATGAGCAGTTCTTC
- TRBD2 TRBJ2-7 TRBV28 CATTKAGGAYEQYF TGTGCCACTACCAAAGCGGGAGGGGCCTACGAGCAGTACTTC
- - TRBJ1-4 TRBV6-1 CASSDTGTPGEKLFF TGTGCCAGCAGTGATACAGGGACACCGGGAGAAAAACTGTTTTTT
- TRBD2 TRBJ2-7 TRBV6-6 CASSYSAAGGNEQYF TGTGCCAGCAGTTACTCGGCAGCGGGGGGCAACGAGCAGTACTTC
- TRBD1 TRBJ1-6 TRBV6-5 CASSRDRAGNSPLHF TGTGCCAGCAGTCGGGACAGGGCCGGGAATTCACCCCTCCACTTT
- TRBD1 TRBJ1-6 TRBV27 CASSPGAGQGYNSPLHF TGTGCCAGCAGTCCGGGAGCGGGACAGGGATATAATTCACCCCTCCACTTT
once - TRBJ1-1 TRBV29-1 CSVEGGQGSWTEAFF TGCAGCGTTGAAGGGGGGCAGGGCTCATGGACTGAAGCTTTCTTT
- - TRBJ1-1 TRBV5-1 CASSPGGTWAFF TGCGCCAGCAGCCCCGGAGGGACGTGGGCTTTCTTT
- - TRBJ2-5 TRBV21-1 CASSKGDIEETQYF TGTGCCAGCAGCAAAGGGGACATCGAAGAGACCCAGTACTTC
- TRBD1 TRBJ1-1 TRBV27 CASSVSGGTEAFF TGTGCCAGCAGCGTATCAGGGGGCACTGAAGCTTTCTTT
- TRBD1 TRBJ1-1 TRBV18 CASSRRTGGDTEAFF TGTGCCAGCTCACGACGGACAGGGGGTGACACTGAAGCTTTCTTT
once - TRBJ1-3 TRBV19 CASSLRGTGLGNTIYF TGTGCCAGTAGTCTCCGGGGTACGGGACTTGGAAACACCATATATTTT
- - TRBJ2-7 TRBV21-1 CASRTRPGEFYEQYF TGTGCCAGCAGAACCCGACCAGGGGAGTTCTACGAGCAGTACTTC
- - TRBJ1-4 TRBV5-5 CASSPTGGTNEKLFF TGTGCCAGCAGCCCTACAGGCGGTACTAATGAAAAACTGTTTTTT
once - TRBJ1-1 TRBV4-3 CASSHHPGQKNTEAFF TGCGCCAGCAGCCATCATCCCGGACAGAAAAACACTGAAGCTTTCTTT
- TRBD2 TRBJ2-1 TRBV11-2 CASSLVGSGSFTYNEQFF TGTGCCAGCAGCTTAGTAGGTAGCGGGAGTTTTACCTACAATGAGCAGTTCTTC
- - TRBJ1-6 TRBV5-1 CASSTSGAYNSPLHF TGCGCCAGCAGCACCTCCGGGGCATATAATTCACCCCTCCACTTT
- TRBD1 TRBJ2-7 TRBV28 CASSRDRGYEQYF TGTGCCAGCAGTCGGGACAGGGGATACGAGCAGTACTTC
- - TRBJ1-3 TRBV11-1 CASRRDRISGNTIYF TGTGCCAGCAGGCGGGACCGAATCTCTGGAAACACCATATATTTT
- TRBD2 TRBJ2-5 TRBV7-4 CASSLLAGTKETQYF TGTGCCAGCAGCTTATTAGCGGGGACAAAAGAGACCCAGTACTTC
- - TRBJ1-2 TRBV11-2 CASSPGQGIGNGYTF TGTGCCAGCAGCCCGGGGCAGGGCATCGGAAATGGCTACACCTTC
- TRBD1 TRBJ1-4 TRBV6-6 CASRGQGRANEKLFF TGTGCCAGCAGAGGACAGGGTAGGGCTAATGAAAAACTGTTTTTT
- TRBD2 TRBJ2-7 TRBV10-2 CASSERGGLYEQYF TGCGCCAGCAGTGAGCGGGGGGGCCTCTACGAGCAGTACTTC
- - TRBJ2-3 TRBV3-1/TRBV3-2 CASSQVVGTQYF TGTGCCAGCAGCCAAGTTGTGGGAACGCAGTATTTT
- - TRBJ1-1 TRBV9 CASSVGGYTEAFF TGTGCCAGCAGCGTTGGGGGCTACACTGAAGCTTTCTTT
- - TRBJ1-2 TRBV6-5 CASSKGYGYTF TGTGCCAGCAGTAAGGGGTATGGCTACACCTTC
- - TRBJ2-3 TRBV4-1 CASSQIPGADTQYF TGCGCCAGCAGCCAAATACCAGGGGCAGATACGCAGTATTTT
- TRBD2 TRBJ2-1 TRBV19 CASRTGPGGPYNEQFF TGTGCCAGTAGGACGGGTCCGGGGGGGCCGTACAATGAGCAGTTCTTC
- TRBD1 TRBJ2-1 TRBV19 CASSTGTGEQFF TGTGCCAGTAGTACGGGGACAGGAGAGCAGTTCTTC
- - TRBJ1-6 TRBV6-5 CASSSRDLNSPLHF TGTGCCAGCAGTAGCCGGGACCTTAATTCACCCCTCCACTTT
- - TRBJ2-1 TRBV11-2 CASSLVRDDNEQFF TGTGCCAGCAGCTTAGTTAGGGATGATAATGAGCAGTTCTTC
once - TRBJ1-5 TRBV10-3 CAIKGEGQPQHF TGTGCCATCAAGGGGGAGGGTCAGCCCCAGCATTTT
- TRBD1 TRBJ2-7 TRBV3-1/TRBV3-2 CASSQGQGPYEQYF TGTGCCAGCAGCCAGGGACAGGGTCCCTACGAGCAGTACTTC
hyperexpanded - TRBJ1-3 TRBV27 CASSTSRGGGNTIYF TGTGCCAGCTCCACCAGCAGGGGAGGTGGAAACACCATATATTTT
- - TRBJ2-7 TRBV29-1 CSVEHGLEQYF TGCAGCGTTGAGCATGGGCTCGAGCAGTACTTC
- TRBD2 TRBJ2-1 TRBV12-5 CASGLPTDDGRASYNEQFF TGTGCTAGTGGTTTGCCGACTGATGACGGGAGGGCCTCCTACAATGAGCAGTTCTTC
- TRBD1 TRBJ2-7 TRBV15 CATSRQLGDRGPGEQYF TGTGCCACCAGCAGACAACTCGGGGACAGGGGCCCGGGGGAGCAGTACTTC
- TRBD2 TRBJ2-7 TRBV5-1 CASSLTSGSSYEQYF TGCGCCAGCAGCCTGACTAGCGGTAGCTCCTACGAGCAGTACTTC
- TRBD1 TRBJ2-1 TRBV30 CAWRDTDNPRQGFYNEQFF TGTGCCTGGAGAGACACAGACAATCCTCGACAGGGGTTCTACAATGAGCAGTTCTTC
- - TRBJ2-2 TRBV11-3 CASSLDRGAVF TGTGCCAGCAGCTTAGACCGGGGAGCTGTTTTT
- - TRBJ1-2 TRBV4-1 CASSPLPGGGANYGYTF TGCGCCAGCAGCCCCTTACCCGGAGGGGGGGCTAACTATGGCTACACCTTC